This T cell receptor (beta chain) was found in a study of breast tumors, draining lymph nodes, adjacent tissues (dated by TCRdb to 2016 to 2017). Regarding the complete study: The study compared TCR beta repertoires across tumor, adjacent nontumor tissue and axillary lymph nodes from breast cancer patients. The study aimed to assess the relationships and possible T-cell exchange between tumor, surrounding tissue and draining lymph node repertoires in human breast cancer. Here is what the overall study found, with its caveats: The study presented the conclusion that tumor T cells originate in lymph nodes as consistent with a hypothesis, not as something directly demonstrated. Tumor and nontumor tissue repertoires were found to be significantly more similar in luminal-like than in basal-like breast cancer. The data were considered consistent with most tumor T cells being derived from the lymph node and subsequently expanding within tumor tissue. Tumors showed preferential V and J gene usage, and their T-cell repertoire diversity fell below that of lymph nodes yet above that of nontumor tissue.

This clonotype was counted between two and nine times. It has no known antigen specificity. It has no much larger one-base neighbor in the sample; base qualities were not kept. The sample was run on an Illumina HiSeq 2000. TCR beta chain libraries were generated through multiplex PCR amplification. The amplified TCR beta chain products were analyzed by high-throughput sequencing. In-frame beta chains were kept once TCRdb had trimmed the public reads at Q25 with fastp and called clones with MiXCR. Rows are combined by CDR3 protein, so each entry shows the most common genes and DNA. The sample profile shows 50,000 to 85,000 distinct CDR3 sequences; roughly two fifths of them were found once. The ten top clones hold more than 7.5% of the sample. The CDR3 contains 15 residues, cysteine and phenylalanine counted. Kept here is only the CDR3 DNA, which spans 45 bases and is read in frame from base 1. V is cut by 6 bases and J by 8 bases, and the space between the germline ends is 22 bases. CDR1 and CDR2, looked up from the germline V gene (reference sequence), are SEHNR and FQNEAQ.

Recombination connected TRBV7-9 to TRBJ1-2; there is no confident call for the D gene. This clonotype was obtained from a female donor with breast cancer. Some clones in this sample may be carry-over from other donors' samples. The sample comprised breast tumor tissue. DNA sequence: TGTGCCAGCAGGGGTAAAGACCCGTCGACAATGGGCTACACCTTC. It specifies CASRGKDPSTMGYTF.